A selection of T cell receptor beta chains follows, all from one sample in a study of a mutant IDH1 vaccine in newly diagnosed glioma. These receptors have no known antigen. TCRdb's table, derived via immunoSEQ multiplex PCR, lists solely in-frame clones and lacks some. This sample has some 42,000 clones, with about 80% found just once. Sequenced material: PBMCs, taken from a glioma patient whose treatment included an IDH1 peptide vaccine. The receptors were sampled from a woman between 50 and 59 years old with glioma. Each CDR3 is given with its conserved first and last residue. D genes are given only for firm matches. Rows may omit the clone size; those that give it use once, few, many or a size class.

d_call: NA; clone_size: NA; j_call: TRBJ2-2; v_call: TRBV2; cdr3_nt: TGTGCCAGCAGTGTGAGGGGGAACACCGGGGAGCTGTTTTTT; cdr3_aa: CASSVRGNTGELFF
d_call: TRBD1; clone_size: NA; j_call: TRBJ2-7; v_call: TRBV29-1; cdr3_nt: TGCAGCGTCGCGGACAGGGGATACGAGCAGTACTTC; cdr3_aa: CSVADRGYEQYF
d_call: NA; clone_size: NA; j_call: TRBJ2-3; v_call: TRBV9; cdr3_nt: TGTGCCAGCAGCGGCCAGGGTTTTGGTTCAGATACGCAGTATTTT; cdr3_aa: CASSGQGFGSDTQYF
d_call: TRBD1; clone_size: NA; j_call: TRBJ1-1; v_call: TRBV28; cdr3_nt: TGTGCCAGCAGGCAGGGGGCTGGATTGAACACTGAAGCTTTCTTT; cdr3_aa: CASRQGAGLNTEAFF
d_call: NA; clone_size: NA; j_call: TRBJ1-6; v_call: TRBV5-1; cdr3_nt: TGCGCCAGCAGCTTGGGCAGGGAGAATTCACCCCTCCACTTT; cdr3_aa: CASSLGRENSPLHF
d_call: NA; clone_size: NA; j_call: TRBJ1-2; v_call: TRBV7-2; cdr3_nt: TGTGCCAGCAGCTTAAACAGGGCGTACGGCTACACCTTC; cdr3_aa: CASSLNRAYGYTF
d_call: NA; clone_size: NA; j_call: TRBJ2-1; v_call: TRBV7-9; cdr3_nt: TGTGCCAGCAGCCCCAACGGCAATGAGCAGTTCTTC; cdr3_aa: CASSPNGNEQFF
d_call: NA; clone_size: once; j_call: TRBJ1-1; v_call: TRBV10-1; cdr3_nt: TGCGCCAGCAGTCTGACAGCAAACACTGAAGCTTTCTTT; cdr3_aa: CASSLTANTEAFF
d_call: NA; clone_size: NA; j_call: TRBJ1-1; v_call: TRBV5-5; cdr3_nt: TGTGCCAGCCTTTTAGGTATGAACACTGAAGCTTTCTTT; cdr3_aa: CASLLGMNTEAFF
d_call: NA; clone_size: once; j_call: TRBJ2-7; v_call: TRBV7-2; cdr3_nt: TGTGCCAGCAGCTTAGGGGGGGACATTGGCTACGAGCAGTACTTC; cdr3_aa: CASSLGGDIGYEQYF
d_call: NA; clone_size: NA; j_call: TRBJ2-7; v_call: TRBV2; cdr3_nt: TGTGCCACCTCGAAGAGACAGTCCTACGAGCAGTACTTC; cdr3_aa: CATSKRQSYEQYF
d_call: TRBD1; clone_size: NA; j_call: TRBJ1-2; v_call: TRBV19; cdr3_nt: TGTGCCAGTAGGAGACAGGGTCCTTATGGCTACACCTTC; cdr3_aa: CASRRQGPYGYTF
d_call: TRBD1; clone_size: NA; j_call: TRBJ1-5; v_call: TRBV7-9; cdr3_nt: TGTGCCAGCAGCCTGGACAGGGCGAAGGAGACCCAGCATTTT; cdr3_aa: CASSLDRAKETQHF
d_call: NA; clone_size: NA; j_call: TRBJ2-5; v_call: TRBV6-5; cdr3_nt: TGTGCCAGCAGGGGGGGTACTGGCTCATGGACCCAGTACTTC; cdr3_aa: CASRGGTGSWTQYF
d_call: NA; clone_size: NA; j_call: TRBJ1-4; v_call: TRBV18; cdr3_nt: TGTGCCAGCTCACCAATGGATCGGGGGGCGCGGAAAACTAATGAAAAACTGTTTTTT; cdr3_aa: CASSPMDRGARKTNEKLFF
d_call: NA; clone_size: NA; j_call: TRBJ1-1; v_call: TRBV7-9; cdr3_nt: TGTGCCAGCAGCTTACCGGGGAGGGATAACACTGAAGCTTTCTTT; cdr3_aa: CASSLPGRDNTEAFF
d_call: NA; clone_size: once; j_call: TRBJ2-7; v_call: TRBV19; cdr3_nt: TGTGCCAGTAGTATAGCATCAGGGCTACTAGAGGAGCAGTACTTC; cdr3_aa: CASSIASGLLEEQYF
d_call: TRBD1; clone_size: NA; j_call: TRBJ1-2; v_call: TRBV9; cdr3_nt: TGTGCCAGCAGCGTAGGAGGATCAGGCTTCAGGGGGACCTATGGCTACACCTTC; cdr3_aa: CASSVGGSGFRGTYGYTF
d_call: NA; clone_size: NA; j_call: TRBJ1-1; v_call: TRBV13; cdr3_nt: TGTGCCAGCACCCAGGTGGTTGGTGAAGCTTTCTTT; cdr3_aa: CASTQVVGEAFF
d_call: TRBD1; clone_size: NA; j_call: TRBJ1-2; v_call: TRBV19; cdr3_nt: TGTGCCAGTAGTCGCGGCAGGGGGGGCTATGGCTACACCTTC; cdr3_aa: CASSRGRGGYGYTF
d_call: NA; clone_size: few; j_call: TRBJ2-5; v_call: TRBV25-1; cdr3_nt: TGTGCCAGCAGTGAAGAGGCGGGGCCAGAGACCCAGTACTTC; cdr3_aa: CASSEEAGPETQYF
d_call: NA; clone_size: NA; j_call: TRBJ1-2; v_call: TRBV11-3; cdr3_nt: TGTGCCAGCAGCCGGGGGGACTATGGCTACACCTTC; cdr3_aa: CASSRGDYGYTF
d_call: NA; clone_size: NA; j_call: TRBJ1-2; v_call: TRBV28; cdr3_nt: TGTGCCAGCGTACTTCGAGGGGGACCGAACTATGGCTACACCTTC; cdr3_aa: CASVLRGGPNYGYTF
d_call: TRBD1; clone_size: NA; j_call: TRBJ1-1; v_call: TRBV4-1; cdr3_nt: TGCGCCAGCAGCCACGCCCTTGCCGGGACAGTCGGCCTCATGAACACTGAAGCTTTCTTT; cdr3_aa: CASSHALAGTVGLMNTEAFF
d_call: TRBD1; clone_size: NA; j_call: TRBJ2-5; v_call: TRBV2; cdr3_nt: TGTGCCAGCAACGGCAGGGGGCAAGAGACCCAGTACTTC; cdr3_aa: CASNGRGQETQYF
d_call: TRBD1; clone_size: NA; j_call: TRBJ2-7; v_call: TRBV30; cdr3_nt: TGTGCCTGGACGAGGGGGACAGGCTACGAGCAGTACTTC; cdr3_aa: CAWTRGTGYEQYF
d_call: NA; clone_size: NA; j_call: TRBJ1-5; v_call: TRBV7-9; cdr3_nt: TGTGCCAGCACCCCCGGAGGCCAGCCCCAGCATTTT; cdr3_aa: CASTPGGQPQHF
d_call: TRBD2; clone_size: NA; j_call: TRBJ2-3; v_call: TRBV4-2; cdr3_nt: TGTGCCAGCAGCCAAAGGGGACTAGCGGGGGCCGGGGGCACAGATACGCAGTATTTT; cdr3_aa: CASSQRGLAGAGGTDTQYF
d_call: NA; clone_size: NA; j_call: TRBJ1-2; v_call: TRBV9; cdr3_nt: TGTGCCAGCAGCGTAGGACAGGTTACTAACTATGGCTACACCTTC; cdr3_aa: CASSVGQVTNYGYTF
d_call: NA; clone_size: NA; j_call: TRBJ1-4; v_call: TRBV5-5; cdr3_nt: TGTGCCAGCAGCTTTTCGCGAGGGGGAAGTGAAAAACTGTTTTTT; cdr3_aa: CASSFSRGGSEKLFF
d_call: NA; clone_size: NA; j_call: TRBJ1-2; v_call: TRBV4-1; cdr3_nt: TGCGCCAGCAGCCAAGACCACAGGGTTGGCTACACCTTC; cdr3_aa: CASSQDHRVGYTF
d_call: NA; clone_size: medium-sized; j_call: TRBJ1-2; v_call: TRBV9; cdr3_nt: TGTGCCAGCAGCGTAGCAGTAGAGGTAAAAAGGGAAGAGGGCTACACCTTC; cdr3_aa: CASSVAVEVKREEGYTF
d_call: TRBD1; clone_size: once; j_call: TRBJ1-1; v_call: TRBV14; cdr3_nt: TGTGCCAGCAGCCCTACCGACAGGGGGAAGGTGAGCACTGAAGCTTTCTTT; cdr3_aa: CASSPTDRGKVSTEAFF
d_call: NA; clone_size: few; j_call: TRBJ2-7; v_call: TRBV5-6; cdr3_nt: TGTGCCAGCAGTGCTGGATACGAGCAGTACTTC; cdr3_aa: CASSAGYEQYF
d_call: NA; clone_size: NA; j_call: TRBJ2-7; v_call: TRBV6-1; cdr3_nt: TGTGCCAGCAGTGGGCCGGGACCCTACGAGCAGTACTTC; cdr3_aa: CASSGPGPYEQYF
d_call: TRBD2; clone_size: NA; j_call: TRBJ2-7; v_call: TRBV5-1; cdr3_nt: TGCGCCAGCAGCTCCTCCGGGACTAGCGCGATTGGAGAGCAGTACTTC; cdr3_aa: CASSSSGTSAIGEQYF
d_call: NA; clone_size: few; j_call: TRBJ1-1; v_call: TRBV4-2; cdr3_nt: TGTGCCAGCAGCCAACCGACCGACATTTTGAACACTGAAGCTTTCTTT; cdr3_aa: CASSQPTDILNTEAFF
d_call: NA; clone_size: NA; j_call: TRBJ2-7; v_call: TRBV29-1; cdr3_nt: TGCAGCGTTGGCACAAACTACGAGCAGTACTTC; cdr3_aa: CSVGTNYEQYF
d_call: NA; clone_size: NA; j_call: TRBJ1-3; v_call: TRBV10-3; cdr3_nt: TGTGCCATCAGCCTCCAGGTTGGCACCATATATTTT; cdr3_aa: CAISLQVGTIYF
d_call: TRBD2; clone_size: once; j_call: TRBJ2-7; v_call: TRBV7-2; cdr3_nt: TGTGCCAGCAGCTTAGAAGCGCGGGGGACCTCCTACGAGCAGTACTTC; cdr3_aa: CASSLEARGTSYEQYF
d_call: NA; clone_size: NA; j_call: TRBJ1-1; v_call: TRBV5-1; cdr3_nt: TGCGCCAGCAGCTTGGCCTACAGAAGTCACACTGAAGCTTTCTTT; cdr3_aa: CASSLAYRSHTEAFF
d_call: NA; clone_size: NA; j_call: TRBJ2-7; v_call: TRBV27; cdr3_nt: TGTGCCAGCAGCGCTTCTACCTGGGGACGGAGCTCCTACGAGCAGTACTTC; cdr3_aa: CASSASTWGRSSYEQYF
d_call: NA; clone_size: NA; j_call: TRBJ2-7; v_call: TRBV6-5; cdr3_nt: TGTGCCAGCAGTTCGAACAGGGTGGGAGAGCAGTACTTC; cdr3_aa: CASSSNRVGEQYF
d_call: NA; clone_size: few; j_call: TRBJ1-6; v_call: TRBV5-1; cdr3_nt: TGCGCCAGCAGCCCGGGACACAATAATTCACCCCTCCACTTT; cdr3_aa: CASSPGHNNSPLHF
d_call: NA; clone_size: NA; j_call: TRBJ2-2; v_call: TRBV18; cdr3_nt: TGTGCCAGCTCACCACGGCTAGGGGCCGGGGAGCTGTTTTTT; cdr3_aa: CASSPRLGAGELFF
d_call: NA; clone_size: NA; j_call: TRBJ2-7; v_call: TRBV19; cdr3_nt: TGTGCCAGTAGTAGAAGTCAGGGTTATGATAGGCAGTACTTC; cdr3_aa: CASSRSQGYDRQYF
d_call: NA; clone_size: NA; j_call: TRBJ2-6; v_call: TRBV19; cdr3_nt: TGTGCCAGTACCCCGGGGACACCCTCTGGGGCCAACGTCCTGACTTTC; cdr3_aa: CASTPGTPSGANVLTF
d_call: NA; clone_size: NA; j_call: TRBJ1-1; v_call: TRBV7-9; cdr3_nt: TGTGCCAGCAGCTTACGGGGGGCCGTTACTGAAGCTTTCTTT; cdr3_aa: CASSLRGAVTEAFF
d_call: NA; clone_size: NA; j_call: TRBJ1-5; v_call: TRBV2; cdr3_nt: TGTGCCAGCAGACTTCAATCGGGTGTTAGCAATCAGCCCCAGCATTTT; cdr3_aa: CASRLQSGVSNQPQHF
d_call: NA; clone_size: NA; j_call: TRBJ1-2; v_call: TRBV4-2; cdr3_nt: TGTGCCAGCAGCCAAGACCAGATCGCTTATGGCTACACCTTC; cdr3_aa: CASSQDQIAYGYTF
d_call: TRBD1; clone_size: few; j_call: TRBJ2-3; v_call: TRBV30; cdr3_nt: TGTGCGAAGGACAGGGGGCCAGATACGCAGTATTTT; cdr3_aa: CAKDRGPDTQYF
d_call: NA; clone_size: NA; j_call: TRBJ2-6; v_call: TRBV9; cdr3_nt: TGTGCCAGCAGCGTAGGGGCAGGGAACTTGGGGGCCAACGTCCTGACTTTC; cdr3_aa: CASSVGAGNLGANVLTF
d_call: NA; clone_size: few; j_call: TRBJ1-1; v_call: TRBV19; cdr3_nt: TGTGCCAGTTCGTCCAGGGGACAGAACACTGAAGCTTTCTTT; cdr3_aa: CASSSRGQNTEAFF